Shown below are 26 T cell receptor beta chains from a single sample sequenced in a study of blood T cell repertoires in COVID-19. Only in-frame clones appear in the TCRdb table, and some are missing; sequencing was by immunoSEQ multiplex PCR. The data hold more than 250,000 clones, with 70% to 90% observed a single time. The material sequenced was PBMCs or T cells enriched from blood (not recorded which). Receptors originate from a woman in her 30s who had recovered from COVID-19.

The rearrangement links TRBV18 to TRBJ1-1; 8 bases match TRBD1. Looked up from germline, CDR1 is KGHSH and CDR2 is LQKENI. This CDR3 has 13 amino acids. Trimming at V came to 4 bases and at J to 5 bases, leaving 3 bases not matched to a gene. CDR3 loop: CASSQTGETEAFF. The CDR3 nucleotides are TGTGCCAGCTCACAGACAGGGGAAACTGAAGCTTTCTTT.

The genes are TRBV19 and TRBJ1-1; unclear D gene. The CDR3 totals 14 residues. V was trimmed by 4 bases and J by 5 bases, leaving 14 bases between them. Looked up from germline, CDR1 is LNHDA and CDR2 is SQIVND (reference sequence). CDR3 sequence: CASSRSGSYTEAFF. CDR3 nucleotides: TGTGCCAGTAGTAGGTCGGGAAGCTATACTGAAGCTTTCTTT.

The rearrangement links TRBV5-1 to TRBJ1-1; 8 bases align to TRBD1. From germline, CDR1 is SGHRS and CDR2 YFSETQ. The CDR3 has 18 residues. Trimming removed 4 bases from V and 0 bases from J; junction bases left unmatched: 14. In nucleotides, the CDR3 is TGCGCCAGCAGCCCGAGGTCCGGGACAGGCAACATGAACACTGAAGCTTTCTTT. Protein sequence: CASSPRSGTGNMNTEAFF.

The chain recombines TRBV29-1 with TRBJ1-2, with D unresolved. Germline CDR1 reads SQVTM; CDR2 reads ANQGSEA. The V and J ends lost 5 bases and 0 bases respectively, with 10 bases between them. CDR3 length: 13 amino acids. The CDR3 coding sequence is TGCAGCGTTCAGAGACTTTCTAACTATGGCTACACCTTC. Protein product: CSVQRLSNYGYTF.

CDR3 protein: CASSLTPGQANEAFF. CDR3 in DNA: TGTGCCAGCAGCTTAACCCCGGGACAGGCAAATGAAGCTTTCTTT. The V and J genes are TRBV7-6 and TRBJ1-1, with 8 bases lining up with TRBD1. The trim removed 2 bases at V and 7 bases at J, leaving 9 bases unmatched. Germline values: CDR1 SGHVS, CDR2 FNYEAQ. The CDR3 is made up of 15 amino acids.

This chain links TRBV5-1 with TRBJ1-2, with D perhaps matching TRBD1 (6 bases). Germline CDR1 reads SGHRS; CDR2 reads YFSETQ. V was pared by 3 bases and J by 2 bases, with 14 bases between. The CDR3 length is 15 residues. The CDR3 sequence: CASSSWAGGNYGYTF. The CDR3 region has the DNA TGCGCCAGCAGCTCCTGGGCGGGGGGCAACTATGGCTACACCTTC.

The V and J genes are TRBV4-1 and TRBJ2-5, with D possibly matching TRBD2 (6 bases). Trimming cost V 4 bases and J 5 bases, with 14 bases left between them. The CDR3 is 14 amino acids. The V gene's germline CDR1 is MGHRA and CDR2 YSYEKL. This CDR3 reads CASSRGGDAETQYF. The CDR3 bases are TGCGCCAGCAGCCGAGGAGGGGACGCGGAGACCCAGTACTTC.

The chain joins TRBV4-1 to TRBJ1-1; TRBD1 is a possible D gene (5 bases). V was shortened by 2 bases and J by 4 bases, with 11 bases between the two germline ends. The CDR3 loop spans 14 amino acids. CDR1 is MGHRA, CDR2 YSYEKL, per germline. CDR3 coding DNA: TGCGCCAGCAGCCAACCAGGGCGGTCCACTGAAGCTTTCTTT. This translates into CASSQPGRSTEAFF.

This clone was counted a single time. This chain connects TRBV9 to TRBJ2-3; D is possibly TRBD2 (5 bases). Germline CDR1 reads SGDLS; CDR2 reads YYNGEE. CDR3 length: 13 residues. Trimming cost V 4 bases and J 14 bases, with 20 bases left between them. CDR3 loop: CASSTNPGNRPYF. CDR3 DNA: TGTGCCAGCAGCACTAACCCGGGGAATCGCCCGTATTTT.

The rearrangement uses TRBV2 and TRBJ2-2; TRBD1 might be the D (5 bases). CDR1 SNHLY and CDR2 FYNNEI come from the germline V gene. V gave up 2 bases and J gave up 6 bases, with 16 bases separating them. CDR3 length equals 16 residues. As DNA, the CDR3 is TGTGCCAGCAGTGAATTGATCCAGCAGGGCGCCGGGGAGCTGTTTTTT. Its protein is CASSELIQQGAGELFF.

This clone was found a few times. The CDR3 region has the DNA TGTGCCAGCAGCCTGGAGGATGGCTACACCTTC. Its protein product is CASSLEDGYTF. The rearrangement links TRBV13 to TRBJ1-2; D gene unclear. The CDR3 spans 11 residues. Trimming took 5 bases from V and 6 from J, leaving 7 bases between them. CDR1 and CDR2 from the germline V gene are PRHDT and FYEKMQ (reference sequence).

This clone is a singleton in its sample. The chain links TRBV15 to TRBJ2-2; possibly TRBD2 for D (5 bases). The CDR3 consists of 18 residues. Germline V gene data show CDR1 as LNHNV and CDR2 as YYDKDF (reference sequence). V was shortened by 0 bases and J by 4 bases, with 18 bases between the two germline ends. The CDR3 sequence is CATSRDRFGQAGTGELFF. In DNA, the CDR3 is TGTGCCACCAGCAGAGATCGGTTTGGGCAGGCGGGCACCGGGGAGCTGTTTTTT.

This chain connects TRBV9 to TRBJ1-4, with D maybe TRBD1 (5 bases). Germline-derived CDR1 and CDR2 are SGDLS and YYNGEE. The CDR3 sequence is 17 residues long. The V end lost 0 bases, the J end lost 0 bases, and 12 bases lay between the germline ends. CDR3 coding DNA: TGTGCCAGCAGCGTAGGGGAGGGACCACCAACTAATGAAAAACTGTTTTTT. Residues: CASSVGEGPPTNEKLFF.

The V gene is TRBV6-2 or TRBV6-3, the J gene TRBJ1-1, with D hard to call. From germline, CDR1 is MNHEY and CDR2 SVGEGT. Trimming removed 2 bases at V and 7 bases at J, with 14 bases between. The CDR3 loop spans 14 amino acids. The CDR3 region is CASSYQAANFEAFF. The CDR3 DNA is TGTGCCAGCAGTTACCAGGCAGCCAACTTTGAAGCTTTCTTT.

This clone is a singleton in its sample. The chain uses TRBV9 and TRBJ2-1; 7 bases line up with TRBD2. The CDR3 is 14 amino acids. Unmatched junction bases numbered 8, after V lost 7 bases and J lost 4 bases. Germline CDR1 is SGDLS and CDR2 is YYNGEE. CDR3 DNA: TGTGCCAGCGGCCCCGGGGGGTCATACAATGAGCAGTTCTTC. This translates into CASGPGGSYNEQFF. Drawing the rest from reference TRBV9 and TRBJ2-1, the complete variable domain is DSGVTQTPKHLITATGQRVTLRCSPRSGDLSVYWYQQSLDQGLQFLIQYYNGEERAKGNILERFSAQQFPDLHSELNLSSLELGDSALYFCASGPGGSYNEQFFGPGTRLTVL.

This CDR3 reads CASSPLAHGYTF. As DNA, the CDR3 is TGTGCCAGCTCTCCTCTGGCTCACGGCTACACCTTC. The V call is TRBV18, the J call TRBJ1-2; D gene uncertain. CDR1 is KGHSH, CDR2 LQKENI, per germline. Trimming cost V 6 bases and J 8 bases, with 13 bases left between them. The CDR3 contains 12 residues.

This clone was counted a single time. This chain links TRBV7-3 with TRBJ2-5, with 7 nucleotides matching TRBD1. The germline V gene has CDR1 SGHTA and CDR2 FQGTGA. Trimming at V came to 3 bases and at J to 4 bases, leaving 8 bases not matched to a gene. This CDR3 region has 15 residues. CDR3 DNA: TGTGCCAGCAGCTTGGAAGACAGGGTAGGAGAGACCCAGTACTTC. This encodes CASSLEDRVGETQYF.

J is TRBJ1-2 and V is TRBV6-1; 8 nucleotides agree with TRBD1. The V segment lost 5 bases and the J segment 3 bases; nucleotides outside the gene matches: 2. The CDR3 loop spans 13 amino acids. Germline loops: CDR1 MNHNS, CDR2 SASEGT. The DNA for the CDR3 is TGTGCCAGCAGTCCACAGGGGGACTATGGCTACACCTTC. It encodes CASSPQGDYGYTF.

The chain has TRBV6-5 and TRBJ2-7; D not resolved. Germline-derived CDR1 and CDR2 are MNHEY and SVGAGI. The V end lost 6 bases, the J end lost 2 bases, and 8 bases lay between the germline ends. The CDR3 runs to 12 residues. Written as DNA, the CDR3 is TGTGCCAGCAGCCTCAACACCTACGAGCAGTACTTC. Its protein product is CASSLNTYEQYF.

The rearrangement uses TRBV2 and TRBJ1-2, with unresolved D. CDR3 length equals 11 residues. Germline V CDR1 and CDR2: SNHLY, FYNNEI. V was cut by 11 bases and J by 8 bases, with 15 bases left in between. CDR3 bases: TGTGCCCTTACTGCTGGTAGAGGCTACACCTTC. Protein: CALTAGRGYTF.

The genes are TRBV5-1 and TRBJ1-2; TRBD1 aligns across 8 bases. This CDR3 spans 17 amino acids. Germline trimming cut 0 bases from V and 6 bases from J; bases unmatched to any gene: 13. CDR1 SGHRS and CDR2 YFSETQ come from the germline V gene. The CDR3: CASSLGQGASRGDGYTF. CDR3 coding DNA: TGCGCCAGCAGCTTGGGGCAGGGGGCCTCTCGGGGTGATGGCTACACCTTC. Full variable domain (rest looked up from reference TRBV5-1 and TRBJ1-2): KAGVTQTPRYLIKTRGQQVTLSCSPISGHRSVSWYQQTPGQGLQFLFEYFSETQRNKGNFPGRFSGRQFSNSRSEMNVSTLELGDSALYLCASSLGQGASRGDGYTFGSGTRLTVV.

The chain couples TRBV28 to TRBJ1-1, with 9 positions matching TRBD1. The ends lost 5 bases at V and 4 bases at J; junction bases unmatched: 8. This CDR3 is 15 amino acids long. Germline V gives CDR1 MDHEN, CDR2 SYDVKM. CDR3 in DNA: TGTGCCAGCAGTCCCAAAGGACAGGGGATCACTGAAGCTTTCTTT. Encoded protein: CASSPKGQGITEAFF.

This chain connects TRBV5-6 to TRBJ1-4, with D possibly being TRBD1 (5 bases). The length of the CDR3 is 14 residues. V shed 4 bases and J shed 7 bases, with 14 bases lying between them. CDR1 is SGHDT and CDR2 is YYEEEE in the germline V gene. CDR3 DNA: TGTGCCAGCAGCGGGGCCCGCTGGGCTGAAAAACTGTTTTTT. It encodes CASSGARWAEKLFF.

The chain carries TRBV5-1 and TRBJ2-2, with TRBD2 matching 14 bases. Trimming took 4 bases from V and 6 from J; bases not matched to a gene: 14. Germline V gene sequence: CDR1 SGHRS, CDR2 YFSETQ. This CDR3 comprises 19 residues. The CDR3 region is CASSTGTSGGQGSSGELFF. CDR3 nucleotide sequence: TGCGCCAGCAGCACTGGGACTAGCGGGGGCCAGGGGAGTTCCGGGGAGCTGTTTTTT.

The chain's CDR3 is CASSYTDRGYRETQYF. The CDR3 coding sequence is TGTGCCAGCAGCTACACCGACAGGGGGTATCGGGAGACCCAGTACTTC. The chain employs TRBV5-6 and TRBJ2-5; 9 bases fit TRBD1. The CDR3 runs 16 residues. V lost 3 bases to trimming and J lost 5 bases; unmatched junction nucleotides: 11. Germline loops: CDR1 SGHDT, CDR2 YYEEEE.

Here the CDR3 reads CASSGRGANYGYTF. CDR3 DNA: TGTGCCAGCAGTGGTCGGGGTGCTAACTATGGCTACACCTTC. This chain joins TRBV2 and TRBJ1-2; the D is unclear. V was trimmed by 4 bases and J by 0 bases, leaving 9 bases between them. This CDR3 has 14 residues. The germline V gene has CDR1 SNHLY and CDR2 FYNNEI.